This T cell receptor beta chain derives from a study of blood T cells in healthy people across ages. This CDR3 has 13 residues. Trimming removed 4 bases from V and 5 bases from J, with 14 bases in between. CDR1 is GTSNPN and CDR2 is SVGIG in the germline V gene (reference sequence). Combining a sample-barcoded 5' primer with a J-beta primer mix, a second PCR ran for about 7 to 11 cycles. TCRdb re-analysed the 5' RACE reads in MiXCR, keeping a single row per CDR3 protein. This table has approximately 810,000 distinct CDR3 sequences, more than 25% appearing once. V gene TRBV30 combines with J gene TRBJ2-5; D uncertain. The sequencing sample was made of blood. The TCR comes from a woman at least 80 years old in good health. DNA for the CDR3: TGTGCCTGGAATTGGGGAAATTGGGAGACCCAGTACTTC. This translates into CAWNWGNWETQYF.